The 3 T cell receptor beta chains given below trace back to one sample, sequenced in a study of CD8 T cells in Susac syndrome. Random hexamers primed reverse transcription of 0.5 to 1 ug RNA. A single record per CDR3 protein comes from TCRdb applying MiXCR to the immunoSEQ multiplex PCR reads. The sample has 150,000 to 160,000 distinct CDR3 sequences, roughly 95% seen once. Input material: CD8+ T cells from PBMCs. These receptor sequences come from a human donor with multiple sclerosis.

In regard to this clonotype: Sequence at one end of the junction differs from germline and may be a read error. This chain uses TRBV7-3 with TRBJ2-1; tentative D call: TRBD2 (5 bases). The CDR3 covers 14 residues. Germline lookup yields CDR1 SGHTA and CDR2 FQGTGA. The CDR3 loop is CANSLTSSSDEQFF. The CDR3 DNA is TGTGCCAACAGCTTAACGTCTAGCAGCGATGAGCAGTTCTTC.

There are a few counts of this clonotype. This chain uses TRBV6-2 or TRBV6-3 with TRBJ1-1, with D perhaps matching TRBD1 (5 bases). The CDR3 is 13 residues long. The V end was cut by 5 bases, the J end by 1 base, with 8 bases between. The germline CDR1 and CDR2 sequences are MNHEY and SVGEGT. The CDR3 reads CASSQGPNTEAFF. DNA of the CDR3: TGTGCCAGCAGTCAGGGTCCGAACACTGAAGCTTTCTTT.

The chain uses TRBV12-3 or TRBV12-4 and TRBJ1-2; tentatively, D is TRBD1 (6 bases). This CDR3 comprises 12 residues. V was trimmed by 7 bases and J by 7 bases, leaving 13 bases between them. The CDR3, as DNA: TGTGCCAGCAACGTAGGGGGTGCTGGCTACACCTTC. This encodes CASNVGGAGYTF.